This entry lists 16 T cell receptor beta chains sequenced from one sample in a study of blood T cell repertoires in COVID-19. The data were produced by immunoSEQ multiplex PCR, yet TCRdb's version contains in-frame clones alone and is incomplete. This table holds around 200,000 clones, roughly nine tenths found once. Sequencing was carried out using PBMCs or T cells enriched from blood (not recorded which). These receptors originate from a woman between 35 and 50 years old with acute COVID-19.

The chain carries TRBV11-1 and TRBJ2-7, with D perhaps TRBD1 (6 bases). CDR3 size: 15 residues. Trimming left V 2 bases short and J 7 bases short, with 18 bases between. Per the germline V gene, CDR1 is SGHAT and CDR2 is FQDESV (reference sequence). As DNA, the CDR3 is TGTGCCAGCAGCTTATCAGGGGCCTACTCAAAGGAGCAGTACTTC. As protein: CASSLSGAYSKEQYF.

CDR3 sequence: CASSLQDQYTDTQYF. Here the CDR3 DNA reads TGTGCCAGCAGTTTACAGGACCAGTACACAGATACGCAGTATTTT. The chain uses TRBV2 and TRBJ2-3, with D possibly matching TRBD1 (5 bases). The CDR3 has 15 amino acids. V dropped 5 bases and J dropped 2 bases, with 14 bases sitting between them. Germline CDR1 and CDR2: SNHLY and FYNNEI. The variable domain in full, with the rest retrieved from reference TRBV2 and TRBJ2-3, is EPEVTQTPSHQVTQMGQEVILRCVPISNHLYFYWYRQILGQKVEFLVSFYNNEISEKSEIFDDQFSVERPDGSNFTLKIRSTKLEDSAMYFCASSLQDQYTDTQYFGPGTRLTVL.

The rearrangement links TRBV5-1 to TRBJ2-7; the match to TRBD2 covers 8 bases. The junction had 6 bases not matched to a gene; V was cut back by 4 bases and J by 3 bases. The length of the CDR3 is 14 residues. Germline CDR1 reads SGHRS; CDR2 reads YFSETQ. CDR3 in DNA: TGCGCCAGCAGCCGAGCGGGAGAGGACTACGAGCAGTACTTC. This gives the protein CASSRAGEDYEQYF.

This chain joins TRBV28 and TRBJ2-7, with TRBD2 matching 9 bases. CDR3 size: 11 residues. The ends lost 6 bases at V and 12 bases at J; junction bases unmatched: 6. CDR1 is MDHEN and CDR2 is SYDVKM in the germline V gene. CDR3 region: CASRDAGGMYF. The CDR3 coding sequence is TGTGCCAGCAGGGATGCGGGAGGGATGTACTTC.

The rearrangement links TRBV28 to TRBJ2-7, with 11 bases that match TRBD1. Germline V gives CDR1 MDHEN, CDR2 SYDVKM. The CDR3 has 16 amino acids. Trimming removed 5 bases from V and 2 bases from J; junction bases left unmatched: 8. This chain's CDR3 is CASSLGTGGFAYEQYF. In DNA form, the CDR3 reads TGTGCCAGCAGTCTAGGGACAGGGGGGTTCGCCTACGAGCAGTACTTC.

The chain is built from TRBV28 and TRBJ1-2; 8 bases line up with TRBD1. V shed 3 bases, J shed 7 bases, and the junction held 13 bases outside the gene matches. Looked up from germline, CDR1 is MDHEN and CDR2 is SYDVKM. The CDR3 extends over 16 amino acids. In DNA, the CDR3 is TGTGCCAGCAGTTTCTCCCTCGGACAGGGAAAAATTGGCTACACCTTC. Translation: CASSFSLGQGKIGYTF.

The rearrangement links TRBV15 to TRBJ1-6, with D maybe TRBD1 (5 bases). The CDR3 loop spans 15 amino acids. V lost 0 bases, J lost 6 bases, and 9 bases lay in between. Germline CDR1 reads LNHNV; CDR2 reads YYDKDF (reference sequence). The CDR3 here is CATSRDMTVNSPLHF. CDR3 nucleotides: TGTGCCACCAGCAGAGATATGACAGTTAATTCACCCCTCCACTTT. The complete variable domain, with remaining parts taken from reference TRBV15 and TRBJ1-6, reads DAMVIQNPRYQVTQFGKPVTLSCSQTLNHNVMYWYQQKSSQAPKLLFHYYDKDFNNEADTPDNFQSRRPNTSFCFLDIRSPGLGDTAMYLCATSRDMTVNSPLHFGNGTRLTVT.

CDR3: CASSWRLAGVYEQYF. The CDR3 DNA follows: TGTGCCAGTAGTTGGAGACTAGCGGGAGTCTACGAGCAGTACTTC. The chain combines TRBV19 with TRBJ2-7, with 12 bases lining up with TRBD2. CDR1 and CDR2 from the germline V gene are LNHDA and SQIVND (reference sequence). With 5 bases clipped from V and 3 bases from J, the junction kept 5 bases outside the gene matches. CDR3 length equals 15 residues.

The V call is TRBV5-1, the J call TRBJ1-2, with 10 nucleotides matching TRBD1. Looked up from germline, CDR1 is SGHRS and CDR2 is YFSETQ. There are 15 residues in the CDR3. Unmatched junction bases numbered 6, after V lost 0 bases and J lost 7 bases. The CDR3 sequence: CASSLAGTGVSGYTF. DNA for the CDR3: TGCGCCAGCAGCTTGGCCGGGACAGGGGTGTCTGGCTACACCTTC.

The chain couples TRBV25-1 to TRBJ2-3, with TRBD2 matching 11 bases. The V gene's germline CDR1 is MGHDK and CDR2 SYGVNS. CDR3 size: 15 residues. V trimming: 8 bases; J trimming: 9 bases; junction bases outside the gene matches: 13. The CDR3 protein is CASSLTSGGPRTQYF. CDR3 bases: TGTGCCAGCTCCCTTACTAGCGGGGGACCCCGAACGCAGTATTTT.

The rearrangement links TRBV6-5 to TRBJ1-2; D is perhaps TRBD1 (6 bases). The length of the CDR3 is 14 residues. Germline CDR1 MNHEY, CDR2 SVGAGI. V dropped 7 bases and J dropped 4 bases, with 16 bases sitting between them. The CDR3 region is CASKGGVVGYGYTF. CDR3 sequence (DNA): TGTGCCAGCAAGGGGGGGGTCGTTGGCTATGGCTACACCTTC.

V usage is TRBV15 and J usage is TRBJ1-2; tentatively, D is TRBD1 (5 bases). The CDR3 is 14 amino acids. V lost 4 bases and J lost 8, with 17 bases in between. Germline V CDR1 and CDR2: LNHNV, YYDKDF (reference sequence). The CDR3 region is CATSTRDFRDGYTF. DNA of the CDR3: TGTGCCACCAGCACCCGGGACTTCCGGGACGGCTACACCTTC.

This clone appeared once. J is TRBJ1-1 and V is TRBV12-5; possible D gene TRBD1, 6 bases. The CDR3 extends over 16 amino acids. CDR1 LGHNT and CDR2 FRNRAP come from the germline V gene. Trimming left V 0 bases short and J 4 bases short, with 15 bases between. The CDR3 here is CASGLVPGGVGTEAFF. The CDR3 DNA reads as TGTGCTAGTGGTTTGGTACCTGGGGGCGTGGGCACTGAAGCTTTCTTT.

V gene TRBV5-4 combines with J gene TRBJ2-7; 7 nucleotides agree with TRBD1. This CDR3 region has 17 residues. Trimming cost V 0 bases and J 0 bases; bases outside gene matches: 9. The germline V gene has CDR1 SGHNT and CDR2 YYREEE (reference sequence). The CDR3 sequence: CASSLARDSGTSYEQYF. DNA of the CDR3: TGTGCCAGCAGCTTGGCACGGGACAGCGGTACCTCCTACGAGCAGTACTTC. The full variable domain, completed using reference TRBV5-4 and TRBJ2-7, is ETGVTQSPTHLIKTRGQQVTLRCSSQSGHNTVSWYQQALGQGPQFIFQYYREEENGRGNFPPRFSGLQFPNYSSELNVNALELDDSALYLCASSLARDSGTSYEQYFGPGTRLTVT.

This chain links TRBV6-5 with TRBJ2-5; 8 bases are shared with TRBD1. Germline V gene data show CDR1 as MNHEY and CDR2 as SVGAGI. V trimming: 2 bases; J trimming: 5 bases; junction bases outside the gene matches: 4. This CDR3 is 14 amino acids long. CDR3 residues: CASSYQGAGETQYF. Written as DNA, the CDR3 is TGTGCCAGCAGTTACCAGGGGGCTGGGGAGACCCAGTACTTC.

The rearrangement links TRBV4-1 to TRBJ2-5; no clear D. Trimming shortened V by 1 base and J by 5 bases, and 8 bases separated the two germline ends. This CDR3 has 13 residues. Germline CDR1 MGHRA, CDR2 YSYEKL. The CDR3 loop is CASSQVMAETQYF. In DNA, the CDR3 is TGCGCCAGCAGCCAAGTTATGGCCGAGACCCAGTACTTC.